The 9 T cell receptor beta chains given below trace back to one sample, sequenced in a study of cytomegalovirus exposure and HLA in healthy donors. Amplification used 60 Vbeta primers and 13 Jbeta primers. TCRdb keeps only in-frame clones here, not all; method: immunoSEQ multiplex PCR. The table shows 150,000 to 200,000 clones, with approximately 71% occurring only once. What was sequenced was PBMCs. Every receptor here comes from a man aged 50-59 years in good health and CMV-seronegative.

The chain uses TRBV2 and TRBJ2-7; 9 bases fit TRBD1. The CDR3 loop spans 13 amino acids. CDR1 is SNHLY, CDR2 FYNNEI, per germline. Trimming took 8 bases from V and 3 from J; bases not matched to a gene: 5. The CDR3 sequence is CASAGQGLYEQYF. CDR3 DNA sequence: TGTGCCAGCGCGGGACAGGGTCTCTACGAGCAGTACTTC.

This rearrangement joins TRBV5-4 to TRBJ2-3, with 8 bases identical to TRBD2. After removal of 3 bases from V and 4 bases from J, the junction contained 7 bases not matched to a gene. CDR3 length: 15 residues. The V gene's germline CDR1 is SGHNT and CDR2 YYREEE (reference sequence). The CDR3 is CASSSRGGQADTQYF. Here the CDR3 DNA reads TGTGCCAGCAGCTCTCGGGGGGGCCAGGCAGATACGCAGTATTTT.

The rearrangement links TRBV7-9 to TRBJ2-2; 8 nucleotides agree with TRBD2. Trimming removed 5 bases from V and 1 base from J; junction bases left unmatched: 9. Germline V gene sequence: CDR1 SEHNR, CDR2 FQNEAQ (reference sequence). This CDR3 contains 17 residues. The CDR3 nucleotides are TGTGCCAGCAGCCCGCGCAGCGGGGGCCGGAACACCGGGGAGCTGTTTTTT. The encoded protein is CASSPRSGGRNTGELFF.

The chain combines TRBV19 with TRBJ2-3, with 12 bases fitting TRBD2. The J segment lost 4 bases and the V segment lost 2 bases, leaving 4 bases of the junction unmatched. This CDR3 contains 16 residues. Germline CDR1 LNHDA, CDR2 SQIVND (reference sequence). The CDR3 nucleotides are TGTGCCAGTAGTATACCACTAGCGGGGGGTGCAGATACGCAGTATTTT. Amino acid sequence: CASSIPLAGGADTQYF.

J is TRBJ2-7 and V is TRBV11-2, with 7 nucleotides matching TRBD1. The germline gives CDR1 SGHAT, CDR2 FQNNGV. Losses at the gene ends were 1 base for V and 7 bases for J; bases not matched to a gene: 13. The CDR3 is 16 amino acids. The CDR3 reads CASSLVGQSSPGEQYF. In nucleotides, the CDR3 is TGTGCCAGCAGCTTAGTGGGACAGAGCTCTCCGGGGGAGCAGTACTTC.

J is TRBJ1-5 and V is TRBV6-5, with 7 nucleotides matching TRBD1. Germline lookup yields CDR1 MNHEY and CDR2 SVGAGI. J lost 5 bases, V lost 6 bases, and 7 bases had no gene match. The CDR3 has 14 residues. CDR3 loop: CASSLDRVDQPQHF. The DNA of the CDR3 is TGTGCCAGCAGCCTAGACAGGGTGGATCAGCCCCAGCATTTT.

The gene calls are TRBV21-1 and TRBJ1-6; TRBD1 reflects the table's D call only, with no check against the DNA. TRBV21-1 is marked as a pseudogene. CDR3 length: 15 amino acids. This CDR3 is CASGQGSSYNSPLHF. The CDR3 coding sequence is TGTGCCAGCGGACAGGGGAGCTCCTATAATTCACCCCTCCACTTT.

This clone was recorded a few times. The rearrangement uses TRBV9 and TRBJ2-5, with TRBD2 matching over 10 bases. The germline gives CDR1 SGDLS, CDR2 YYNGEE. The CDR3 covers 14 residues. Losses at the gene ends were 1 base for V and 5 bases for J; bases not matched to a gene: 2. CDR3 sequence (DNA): TGTGCCAGCAGCGTACAGCGGGGGGGGGAGACCCAGTACTTC. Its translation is CASSVQRGGETQYF.

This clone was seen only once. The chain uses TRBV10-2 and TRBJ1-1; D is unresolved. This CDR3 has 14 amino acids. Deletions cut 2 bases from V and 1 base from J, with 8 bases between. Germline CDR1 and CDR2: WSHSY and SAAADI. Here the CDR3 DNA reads TGCGCCAGCAGTGAGGTAGTCAAGAACACTGAAGCTTTCTTT. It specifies CASSEVVKNTEAFF.